Shown below are 7 T cell receptor beta chains from a single sample sequenced in a study of T-cell memory formation after mild COVID-19. TCRdb fed the 5' RACE reads into MiXCR, producing one record per CDR3 protein. The table records 400,000 or so distinct CDR3 sequences, over 15% of them present only once. Specimen: PBMCs or a T cell subset sorted from them (not recorded which). These TCRs come from an adult woman who had mild COVID-19 (a few samples of this study predate the infection). Cell type and time point are not known.

This clonotype was counted between two and nine times. This sequence joins TRBV12-3 or TRBV12-4 and TRBJ2-5, with no clear D. The CDR3 has 12 amino acids. Trimming pared 6 bases from V and 1 base from J, leaving 6 bases between. CDR3: CASSQIQETQYF. The CDR3 DNA follows: TGTGCCAGCAGCCAAATCCAAGAGACCCAGTACTTC.

The chain uses TRBV6-5 and TRBJ2-7; 7 nucleotides align to TRBD1. The CDR3 length is 17 residues. Germline V gives CDR1 MNHEY, CDR2 SVGAGI. The ends lost 4 bases at V and 3 bases at J; junction bases unmatched: 15. CDR3 protein: CASSSLGWDSSDYEQYF. CDR3 in DNA: TGTGCCAGCAGTTCATTAGGATGGGACAGCTCTGACTACGAGCAGTACTTC.

This clonotype was seen only a few times. The V gene is TRBV6-2 or TRBV6-3, the J gene TRBJ1-5, with D possibly matching TRBD1 (5 bases). V shed 5 bases and J shed 3 bases, with 11 bases lying between them. The CDR3 spans 14 residues. Germline V CDR1 and CDR2: MNHEY, SVGEGT. The DNA of the CDR3 is TGTGCCAGCAGTCCGACAGCCAACAATCAGCCCCAGCATTTT. Protein product: CASSPTANNQPQHF.

J is TRBJ2-5 and V is TRBV6-2 or TRBV6-3; TRBD1 matches at 10 bases. Germline V lookup: CDR1 MNHEY, CDR2 SVGEGT. With 8 bases clipped from V and 3 bases from J, the junction kept 18 bases outside the gene matches. This CDR3 is 18 amino acids long. The CDR3 nucleotides read TGTGCCAGCCTTCCCTCCCCTTATTCCGGGACAGGGGAAGAGACCCAGTACTTC. Its protein product is CASLPSPYSGTGEETQYF.

The rearrangement uses TRBV30 and TRBJ1-1; unclear D gene. V lost 2 bases and J 2 bases, leaving 9 bases between the germline ends. The length of the CDR3 is 13 residues. Germline V CDR1 and CDR2: GTSNPN, SVGIG (reference sequence). This CDR3 reads CAWSSSGNTEAFF. The CDR3 bases are TGTGCCTGGAGTTCCAGCGGAAACACTGAAGCTTTCTTT. The full variable domain, with the rest looked up from reference TRBV30 and TRBJ1-1, is SQTIHQWPATLVQPVGSPLSLECTVEGTSNPNLYWYRQAAGRGLQLLFYSVGIGQISSEVPQNLSASRPQDRQFILSSKKLLLSDSGFYLCAWSSSGNTEAFFGQGTRLTVV.

The genes are TRBV18 and TRBJ2-1; D possibly corresponds to TRBD2 (6 bases). V shed 3 bases and J shed 6 bases, with 15 bases lying between them. From germline, CDR1 is KGHSH and CDR2 LQKENI. The CDR3 runs to 15 residues. The CDR3 reads CASSPPSAGSNEQFF. CDR3 nucleotides: TGTGCCAGCTCACCTCCTAGCGCGGGTAGCAATGAGCAGTTCTTC.

The V gene is TRBV6-2 or TRBV6-3, the J gene TRBJ1-1; possible D gene TRBD1, 6 bases. V was cut by 5 bases and J by 11 bases, with 27 bases left in between. Germline assignment: CDR1 MNHEY and CDR2 SVGEGT. The CDR3 runs 16 residues. CDR3 sequence: CASSPPSNRERGEAFF. DNA for the CDR3: TGTGCCAGCAGTCCACCATCCAACAGGGAACGGGGAGAGGCTTTCTTT.